The rows below give T cell receptor beta chains drawn from one sample of a study of liver allograft versus peripheral blood T cells. TCRdb passed the reads through MiXCR, listing each CDR3 protein once. The top ten clones hold around 1.4% of a sample with 8,500 to 14,000 distinct CDR3 sequences, about 23% of them seen once. These receptor sequences come from a human patient who had a liver transplant. Some T cells may be supplied by the graft donor. Each CDR3 is given with its conserved first and last residue. A D gene is named only where the DNA matches it firmly. Not all rows give a size; the values are once, few, many and, for expanded clones, a class.

CDR3 protein,CDR3 DNA,J gene,D gene,clone size,V gene
CASSYIAAGSYTEAFF,TGTGCCAGCAGTTACATTGCGGCAGGGAGCTACACTGAAGCTTTCTTT,TRBJ1-1,NA,medium-sized,TRBV6-2/TRBV6-3
CASSLLGKGQGNTEAFF,TGTGCCAGCAGCTTATTGGGTAAGGGACAGGGGAACACTGAAGCTTTCTTT,TRBJ1-1,TRBD1,medium-sized,TRBV7-2
CASSPGGLNQPQHF,TGTGCCAGCAGCCCAGGGGGGCTCAATCAGCCCCAGCATTTT,TRBJ1-5,TRBD1,NA,TRBV11-1
CAIPGDTEAFF,TGTGCCATCCCGGGGGACACTGAAGCTTTCTTT,TRBJ1-1,NA,few,TRBV30
CASSTNRVVNTGELFF,TGTGCCAGTAGTACAAACAGGGTGGTGAACACCGGGGAGCTGTTTTTT,TRBJ2-2,NA,medium-sized,TRBV19
CASADSMNTEAFF,TGTGCCAGCGCCGACAGCATGAACACTGAAGCTTTCTTT,TRBJ1-1,NA,medium-sized,TRBV18
CASSPLTGAYEQYF,TGTGCCAGCTCACCGCTGACAGGGGCCTACGAGCAGTACTTC,TRBJ2-7,TRBD1,NA,TRBV18
CASSSRTGGIGDTIYF,TGTGCCAGCAGCTCGAGGACAGGTGGCATCGGGGACACCATATATTTT,TRBJ1-3,TRBD1,few,TRBV7-9
CASSEWGADFYSPLHF,TGTGCCAGCAGTGAGTGGGGGGCGGACTTTTATTCACCCCTCCACTTT,TRBJ1-6,NA,medium-sized,TRBV6-1
CASSLRDRGRNYGYTF,TGTGCCAGCAGTTTACGGGACAGGGGGCGCAACTATGGCTACACCTTC,TRBJ1-2,TRBD1,few,TRBV28
CASHGPTATNEKLFF,TGCGCCAGCCACGGCCCAACGGCAACTAATGAAAAACTGTTTTTT,TRBJ1-4,NA,few,TRBV10-1
CSVQQGPFNEKLFF,TGCAGCGTCCAACAGGGGCCCTTTAATGAAAAACTGTTTTTT,TRBJ1-4,TRBD1,medium-sized,TRBV29-1
CATSATGASYEQYF,TGTGCCACCAGTGCCACAGGGGCCTCCTACGAGCAGTACTTC,TRBJ2-7,TRBD1,many,TRBV24-1
CSAPRRGVNYGYTF,TGCAGCGCACCCCGGAGGGGGGTTAACTATGGCTACACCTTC,TRBJ1-2,NA,NA,TRBV29-1
CASSYFNQPQHF,TGTGCCAGCAGTTACTTTAATCAGCCCCAGCATTTT,TRBJ1-5,NA,medium-sized,TRBV6-6
CASSEPGTSGRNEQFF,TGTGCCAGTAGTGAACCCGGGACTAGCGGGCGGAATGAGCAGTTCTTC,TRBJ2-1,TRBD2,few,TRBV19
CASSERDRQSNQPQHF,TGTGCCAGCAGTGAAAGGGACAGACAAAGCAATCAGCCCCAGCATTTT,TRBJ1-5,TRBD1,NA,TRBV6-1
CAIGGGQGYAEDNSPLHF,TGTGCCATCGGGGGAGGACAGGGTTATGCGGAAGATAATTCACCCCTCCACTTT,TRBJ1-6,TRBD1,medium-sized,TRBV10-3
CATRGDRGQPQHF,TGTGCCACCAGGGGGGACAGGGGCCAGCCCCAGCATTTT,TRBJ1-5,TRBD1,NA,TRBV15
CASSLATSNSPLHF,TGTGCCAGCAGCTTAGCTACTAGTAATTCACCCCTCCACTTT,TRBJ1-6,NA,medium-sized,TRBV7-2